This record covers a single TCR beta chain. Its target is unknown. This table comes from immunoSEQ multiplex PCR, and its TCRdb copy is limited to in-frame clones, with some not included. In the table there are some 65,000 clones, roughly 87% of which are singletons. This record comes from a study of OX40 agonist ivuxolimab in advanced cancers. Across the study: Every 2 weeks, patients got intravenous ivuxolimab at one of six dose levels (0.01-10 mg/kg).

Study conclusions and caveats: The expanded peripheral T cells' antigen specificity was not determined.

The cohort excluded patients with autoimmune disease history or systemic immunosuppression. With baseline, cycle 4 day 1, and cycle 7 day 1 as timepoints, blood was sampled. Looked up from germline, CDR1 is SGHDT and CDR2 is YYEEEE. CDR3 length equals 12 residues. Trimming cost V 4 bases and J 3 bases, with 8 bases left between them. The source was CD4+ or CD8+ T cells sorted from blood, collected in a trial of the OX40 agonist ivuxolimab. This sequence originates from an adult with an advanced solid tumor such as melanoma, head and neck, liver or kidney cancer. The J gene is TRBJ2-7, the V gene TRBV5-6; a weak D match, TRBD2 (6 bases). The CDR3 DNA is TGTGCCAGCAGCCCCGGGAGCTACGAGCAGTACTTC. It specifies CASSPGSYEQYF.